The 11 T cell receptor beta chains presented below share a single source sample, sequenced in a study of blood T cell repertoires in COVID-19. Profiled with immunoSEQ multiplex PCR; TCRdb holds only in-frame clones, not every one. The sample lists some 250,000 clones, about four fifths occurring once. Sequencing was done on a sample of peripheral blood. Every receptor here comes from an elderly woman with COVID-19, enrolled during active disease.

The rearrangement joins TRBV10-3 to TRBJ2-1; 7 nucleotides agree with TRBD2. Germline values: CDR1 ENHRY, CDR2 SYGVKD. Trimming at V came to 6 bases and at J to 4 bases, leaving 12 bases not matched to a gene. This CDR3 is 16 amino acids long. As DNA, the CDR3 is TGTGCCATCAGGACACCGGGACTACGAACATACAATGAGCAGTTCTTC. Protein: CAIRTPGLRTYNEQFF.

The V call is TRBV18, the J call TRBJ2-3, with TRBD1 identical over 10 bases. J gave up 8 bases and V 6 bases, and 5 bases lay outside the gene matches. CDR3 length: 13 amino acids. Germline V gives CDR1 KGHSH, CDR2 LQKENI. In DNA form, the CDR3 reads TGTGCCAGCTCCCTCGGACAGGGGGGTACGCAGTATTTT. Translation: CASSLGQGGTQYF.

The genes are TRBV7-3 and TRBJ2-6; tentatively, D is TRBD1 (6 bases). This CDR3 comprises 17 residues. Trimming left V 0 bases short and J 1 base short, with 10 bases between. CDR1 is SGHTA, CDR2 FQGTGA, per germline. Here the CDR3 reads CASSLTQGSSGANVLTF. The CDR3 region has the DNA TGTGCCAGCAGCTTAACACAGGGCTCGTCTGGGGCCAACGTCCTGACTTTC.

CDR3 sequence (DNA): TGTGCCAGCAGCTCGACAGGGAACAATCAGCCCCAGCATTTT. Translated: CASSSTGNNQPQHF. The chain couples TRBV11-2 to TRBJ1-5; TRBD1 aligns across 7 bases. V shed 4 bases, J shed 3 bases, and the junction held 3 bases outside the gene matches. Germline V lookup: CDR1 SGHAT, CDR2 FQNNGV. CDR3 length: 14 residues.

The chain couples TRBV5-1 to TRBJ1-1; 7 bases match TRBD1. Germline CDR1 reads SGHRS; CDR2 reads YFSETQ. Germline trimming cut 2 bases from V and 0 bases from J; bases unmatched to any gene: 4. CDR3 length: 15 amino acids. The DNA for the CDR3 is TGCGCCAGCAGCTTTATGACAGGGATGAACACTGAAGCTTTCTTT. This codes for CASSFMTGMNTEAFF.

The rearrangement uses TRBV21-1 and TRBJ2-2; the table's D call TRBD2 went unverified against the DNA. TRBV21-1 is a known pseudogene. The CDR3 spans 21 residues. The CDR3: CASSKGLSGLAGALNTGELFF. In DNA, the CDR3 is TGTGCCAGCAGCAAGGGGCTAAGTGGGCTAGCGGGGGCCCTGAACACCGGGGAGCTGTTTTTT.

V is TRBV24-1 and J is TRBJ2-2, with TRBD1 matching 8 bases. The CDR3 extends over 14 amino acids. V shed 11 bases and J 7 bases; nucleotides not matched to a gene: 11. Germline CDR1 and CDR2: KGHDR and SFDVKD. The CDR3 DNA follows: TGTGCCATCGGTAGGACAGGGACGAGCGGGGAGCTGTTTTTT. As protein: CAIGRTGTSGELFF.

The chain links TRBV10-3 to TRBJ1-2, with D perhaps matching TRBD1 (5 bases). In germline, CDR1 is ENHRY, CDR2 SYGVKD. The CDR3 has 13 residues. V was trimmed by 6 bases and J by 2 bases, leaving 10 bases between them. Here the CDR3 DNA reads TGTGCCATCAGCCTCGGACAAAACTATGGCTACACCTTC. Protein sequence: CAISLGQNYGYTF.

This rearrangement joins TRBV10-3 to TRBJ2-1; D is unresolved. CDR1 and CDR2 (germline): ENHRY, SYGVKD. Trimming removed 8 bases from V and 0 bases from J, with 14 bases in between. The CDR3 has 15 residues. CDR3 amino acids: CAILSTASSYNEQFF. CDR3 bases: TGTGCCATCCTCTCAACCGCTAGCTCCTACAATGAGCAGTTCTTC.

The chain recombines TRBV5-1 with TRBJ2-1, with TRBD2 identical over 8 bases. The germline V gene encodes CDR1 SGHRS and CDR2 YFSETQ. V shed 6 bases, J shed 2 bases, and the junction held 7 bases outside the gene matches. This CDR3 has 15 amino acids. The DNA of the CDR3 is TGCGCCAGCAAGGAAGCGGGGGCAACCTACAATGAGCAGTTCTTC. Encoded protein: CASKEAGATYNEQFF.

This clone was found a few times. The chain joins TRBV10-2 to TRBJ1-2, with D possibly matching TRBD1 (5 bases). This CDR3 contains 13 residues. Trimming stripped 2 bases from V and 5 bases from J, with 9 bases between. The germline V gene encodes CDR1 WSHSY and CDR2 SAAADI. The CDR3 sequence is CASSEQGRYGYTF. As DNA, the CDR3 is TGCGCCAGCAGTGAGCAGGGAAGGTATGGCTACACCTTC.